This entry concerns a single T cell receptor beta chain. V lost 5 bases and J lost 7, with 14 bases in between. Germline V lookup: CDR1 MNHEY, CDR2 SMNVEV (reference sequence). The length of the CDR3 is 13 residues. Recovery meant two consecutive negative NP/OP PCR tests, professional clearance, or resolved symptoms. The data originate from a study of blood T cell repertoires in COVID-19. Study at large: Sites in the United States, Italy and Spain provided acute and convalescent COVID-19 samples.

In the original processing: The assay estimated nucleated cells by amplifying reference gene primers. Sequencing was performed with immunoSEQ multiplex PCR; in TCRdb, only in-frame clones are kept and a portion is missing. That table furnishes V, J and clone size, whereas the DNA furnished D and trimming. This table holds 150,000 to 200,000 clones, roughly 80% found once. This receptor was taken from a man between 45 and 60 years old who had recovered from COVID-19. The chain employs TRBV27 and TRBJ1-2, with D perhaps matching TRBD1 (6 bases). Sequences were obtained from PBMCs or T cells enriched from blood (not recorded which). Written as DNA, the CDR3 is TGTGCCAGCAGTCAAGGGGGATTTCGTGGCTACACCTTC. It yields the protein CASSQGGFRGYTF.